Listed here are 29 T cell receptor beta chains from one sample, sequenced in a study of blood T cells in healthy people across ages (dated by TCRdb to the mid-2010s). Libraries were prepared through 5' RACE. Instrument on record: Illumina HiSeq 2500. A second PCR of roughly 6 to 11 cycles was run with a J-beta primer mix and a sample-barcoded 5' primer. TCRdb reworked the public reads: Q25 trimming with fastp, MiXCR clone assembly, productive beta chains retained. Identical CDR3 protein sequences are pooled into one entry, listed with their most common genes and DNA. Here the sample has roughly 1,500,000 distinct CDR3 sequences; 40% to 50% occur a single time. The ten most abundant clones make up 7.9% of the sample. What was sequenced was blood. These receptors all stem from a woman between 18 and 29 years old in good health.

This clonotype was observed a handful of times. The chain recombines TRBV5-1 with TRBJ2-7, with D uncertain. This CDR3 contains 13 residues. Germline V CDR1 and CDR2: SGHRS, YFSETQ. V was pared by 0 bases and J by 3 bases, with 7 bases between. The CDR3 is CASSLDLNYEQYF. CDR3 DNA: TGCGCCAGCAGCTTGGACTTGAACTACGAGCAGTACTTC.

This clonotype was counted once. The gene calls are TRBV6-5 and TRBJ1-2; 9 bases are shared with TRBD1. Germline V CDR1 and CDR2: MNHEY, SVGAGI. The CDR3 is 16 amino acids. With V trimmed by 1 base and J by 5 bases, 8 bases remained unmatched. CDR3: CASSYFGQGRWYGYTF. The CDR3 nucleotides read TGTGCCAGCAGTTACTTTGGACAGGGGCGATGGTATGGCTACACCTTC.

The rearrangement links TRBV30 to TRBJ2-5; D gene uncertain. TRBJ2-4 explains the end of the DNA better; the J call may be wrong. CDR1 GTSNPN and CDR2 SVGIG come from the germline V gene (reference sequence). There are 11 residues in the CDR3. CDR3 in amino acids: CAWSGRDIQYF. The CDR3 DNA is TGTGCCTGGAGTGGTAGGGACATTCAGTACTTC.

The chain uses TRBV7-3 and TRBJ2-1, with 10 nucleotides matching TRBD2. The J segment lost 5 bases and the V segment lost 1 base, leaving 11 bases of the junction unmatched. Per the germline V gene, CDR1 is SGHTA and CDR2 is FQGTGA. The CDR3 contains 18 residues. The CDR3: CASSLNPRTSGANNEQFF. The DNA for the CDR3 is TGTGCCAGCAGCTTAAACCCCCGAACTAGCGGGGCCAACAATGAGCAGTTCTTC.

The chain joins TRBV6-1 to TRBJ2-7; 9 bases map to TRBD1. The better agreement between TRBJ2-4 and the DNA end casts doubt on the J call. This CDR3 contains 15 residues. Germline assignment: CDR1 MNHNS and CDR2 SASEGT. CDR3 sequence (DNA): TGTGCCAGCAGTTTTGGACAGGGGAGGGGAAACATTCAGTACTTC. Protein product: CASSFGQGRGNIQYF.

The chain couples TRBV7-8 to TRBJ1-6; tentative D call: TRBD1 (5 bases). Germline V gene lookup returns CDR1 SGHVS and CDR2 FQNEAQ. The CDR3 totals 14 residues. The V gene lost 5 bases and the J gene lost 8 bases, with 13 bases spanning the gap. The chain's CDR3 is CASSPREIYSPLHF. Here the CDR3 DNA reads TGTGCCAGCAGCCCCAGGGAGATTTATTCACCCCTCCACTTT.

The chain recombines TRBV11-2 with TRBJ1-1; D is possibly TRBD1 (5 bases). Germline CDR1 SGHAT, CDR2 FQNNGV. Deletions cut 7 bases from V and 6 bases from J, with 21 bases between. This CDR3 is 15 amino acids long. CDR3 DNA sequence: TGTGCCAGCAACCAAAGGATGACCAGAGGGGCTGAAGCTTTCTTT. Translation gives CASNQRMTRGAEAFF.

This chain joins TRBV12-3 or TRBV12-4 and TRBJ2-5; D gene unclear. Trimming took 7 bases from V and 1 from J, leaving 13 bases between them. This CDR3 spans 14 amino acids. CDR3 amino acids: CASILVGTQETQYF. CDR3 nucleotide sequence: TGTGCCAGCATCTTAGTGGGTACCCAAGAGACCCAGTACTTC.

CDR3 residues: CASRRGMGNEQFF. The CDR3 bases are TGTGCCAGCAGGAGAGGCATGGGGAATGAGCAGTTCTTC. The chain is built from TRBV28 and TRBJ2-1; D uncertain. Trimming left V 6 bases short and J 7 bases short, with 13 bases between. The CDR3 extends over 13 amino acids. CDR1 MDHEN and CDR2 SYDVKM come from the germline V gene.

The V and J genes are TRBV28 and TRBJ2-4; D gene ambiguous. CDR3 length: 13 residues. Germline-derived CDR1 and CDR2 are MDHEN and SYDVKM. V was pared by 4 bases and J by 1 base, with 5 bases between. The CDR3 nucleotides read TGTGCCAGCAGTTATCTCGCCAAAAACATTCAGTACTTC. The encoded protein is CASSYLAKNIQYF. Combining the CDR3 with reference TRBV28 and TRBJ2-4 gives the whole variable domain DVKVTQSSRYLVKRTGEKVFLECVQDMDHENMFWYRQDPGLGLRLIYFSYDVKMKEKGDIPEGYSVSREKKERFSLILESASTNQTSMYLCASSYLAKNIQYFGAGTRLSVL.

The chain links TRBV15 to TRBJ2-7; no firm D call. Germline V gene lookup returns CDR1 LNHNV and CDR2 YYDKDF (reference sequence). Trimming removed 3 bases at V and 2 bases at J, with 20 bases between. The CDR3 loop spans 17 amino acids. For the CDR3, the DNA is TGTGCCACCAGCAGTGGAATCATCCGAGAGCAAACCTACGAGCAGTACTTC. Its protein is CATSSGIIREQTYEQYF.

The chain couples TRBV2 to TRBJ2-1; 13 positions match TRBD2. This CDR3 comprises 15 residues. V was pared by 6 bases and J by 10 bases, with 9 bases of the junction left unmatched. Germline V CDR1 and CDR2: SNHLY, FYNNEI. DNA for the CDR3: TGTGCCAGCAGGATAGGACTAGCGGGAGACAGGGAGCAGTTCTTC. Translation: CASRIGLAGDREQFF.

Many counts were recorded for this clonotype. V gene TRBV29-1 combines with J gene TRBJ2-3; either TRBD1 or TRBD2 may fit D (6 bases each). Trimming took off 7 bases at V and 4 bases at J, with 18 bases between the two ends. This CDR3 comprises 14 residues. Germline V gene data show CDR1 as SQVTM and CDR2 as ANQGSEA. The CDR3: CSAVPGASADTQYF. CDR3 DNA sequence: TGCAGCGCCGTTCCGGGGGCTTCGGCAGATACGCAGTATTTT.

This clonotype appeared a few times. V is TRBV20-1 and J is TRBJ2-5; TRBD2 matches at 11 bases. The tail of the sequence fits TRBJ2-7 better, so the J call may be wrong. The CDR3 contains 15 residues. The V gene's germline CDR1 is DFQATT and CDR2 SNEGSKA (reference sequence). This chain's CDR3 is CSASLAGGFVYEQYF. In DNA form, the CDR3 reads TGCAGTGCTAGTCTAGCGGGAGGCTTTGTATACGAGCAGTACTTC.

This clonotype was counted at least ten times. The chain employs TRBV29-1 and TRBJ2-7, with a tentative D call TRBD2 (6 bases). Trimming shortened V by 3 bases and J by 3 bases, and 9 bases separated the two germline ends. Germline V gives CDR1 SQVTM, CDR2 ANQGSEA. This CDR3 is built from 12 residues. This CDR3 reads CSVERDDYEQYF. DNA of the CDR3: TGCAGCGTTGAGCGGGACGACTACGAGCAGTACTTC.

This clonotype was found a few times. The chain employs TRBV5-1 and TRBJ2-1; D is unclear. V was cut by 6 bases and J by 6 bases, with 13 bases left in between. Germline assignment: CDR1 SGHRS and CDR2 YFSETQ. The CDR3 is 13 residues long. The CDR3: CASTLPASNEQFF. CDR3 coding DNA: TGCGCCAGCACACTGCCGGCTTCCAATGAGCAGTTCTTC.

This chain uses TRBV3-1 with TRBJ2-5; 12 bases fit TRBD2. Trimming removed 3 bases from V and 11 bases from J; junction bases left unmatched: 13. Germline values: CDR1 LGHDT, CDR2 YNNKEL (reference sequence). This CDR3 is 16 amino acids long. The CDR3 here is CASSHPTSGGLNEQYF. CDR3 coding DNA: TGTGCCAGCAGCCACCCCACTAGCGGGGGGCTCAATGAGCAGTACTTC.

The chain couples TRBV6-1 to TRBJ1-5; D is unclear. V was clipped by 2 bases and J by 9 bases, with 8 bases between them. Germline assignment: CDR1 MNHNS and CDR2 SASEGT. This CDR3 spans 12 amino acids. CDR3 residues: CASSELSSPQHF. The CDR3 nucleotides are TGTGCCAGCAGTGAACTATCGTCGCCCCAGCATTTT.

This clonotype was picked up a small number of times. The rearrangement joins TRBV14 to TRBJ1-2, with D possibly matching TRBD1 (6 bases). This CDR3 comprises 14 residues. V was clipped by 1 base and J by 4 bases, with 10 bases between them. The germline V gene has CDR1 SGHDN and CDR2 FVKESK. The CDR3 is CASSQGRGFYGYTF. CDR3 nucleotides: TGTGCCAGCAGCCAAGGCAGGGGCTTCTATGGCTACACCTTC.

The CDR3 DNA sequence: TGTGCCATCAGTGAGGGGGTTAGCACGGAGACCCAGTTCTTC. This translates into CAISEGVSTETQFF. The rearrangement joins TRBV10-3 to TRBJ2-1; D is unresolved. Germline loops: CDR1 ENHRY, CDR2 SYGVKD. The CDR3 is 14 amino acids. V was cut by 2 bases and J by 13 bases, with 18 bases left in between.

The rearrangement joins TRBV2 to TRBJ2-1; 8 bases fit TRBD1. The last part of the DNA fits TRBJ2-7 better; the J call may be wrong. The CDR3 has 17 residues. CDR1 SNHLY and CDR2 FYNNEI come from the germline V gene. The CDR3 coding sequence is TGTGCCAGCCCTGGGGGAGTCCAGGGGGCCTCCTACAATGAGCAGTACTTC. It is translated as CASPGGVQGASYNEQYF.

The chain recombines TRBV4-2 with TRBJ2-7; 15 bases line up with TRBD2. The CDR3 is made up of 16 amino acids. V trimming: 1 base; J trimming: 6 bases; junction bases outside the gene matches: 4. CDR1 is LGHNA, CDR2 YNFKEQ, per germline. The CDR3: CASSQGGTSGRREQYF. CDR3 nucleotide sequence: TGTGCCAGCAGCCAAGGAGGGACTAGCGGGAGGCGCGAGCAGTACTTC.

This clonotype was recorded a few times. V is TRBV27 and J is TRBJ1-5, with D perhaps TRBD1 (5 bases). V lost 5 bases, J lost 6 bases, and 17 bases lay in between. Germline V gene lookup returns CDR1 MNHEY and CDR2 SMNVEV (reference sequence). This CDR3 is 15 amino acids long. The CDR3 nucleotides read TGTGCCAGCAGTAAATCGGGCGGGGGAAGTCAGCCCCAGCATTTT. It is translated as CASSKSGGGSQPQHF.

Of note for this clonotype: A single base separates this from a much larger clone, so it may be a read error. The chain's CDR3 is CASSSVTGLGMNTEAFF. As DNA, the CDR3 is TGTGCCAGCAGCTCAGTTACAGGTCTGGGAATGAACACTGAAGCTTTCTTT. The chain employs TRBV7-2 and TRBJ1-1, with a tentative D call TRBD1 (5 bases). V was trimmed by 4 bases and J by 0 bases, leaving 18 bases between them. This CDR3 has 17 amino acids. From germline, CDR1 is SGHTA and CDR2 FQGNSA.

There are a few counts of this clonotype. The chain combines TRBV4-2 with TRBJ1-6; a weak D match, TRBD1 (5 bases). The germline V gene encodes CDR1 LGHNA and CDR2 YNFKEQ. The CDR3 consists of 17 residues. The V gene lost 4 bases and the J gene lost 8 bases, with 21 bases spanning the gap. Here the CDR3 reads CASSREGVGQPDSPLHF. The DNA for the CDR3 is TGTGCCAGCAGCCGAGAAGGCGTCGGACAACCAGATTCACCCCTCCACTTT.

This clonotype was found a few times. This rearrangement joins TRBV6-6 to TRBJ2-7; D is unresolved. Looked up from germline, CDR1 is MNHNY and CDR2 is SVGAGI (reference sequence). The CDR3 covers 14 residues. V lost 6 bases to trimming and J lost 5 bases, with 17 bases between them. For the CDR3, the DNA is TGTGCCAGCAGCCTGCGTTCTGGTCGGAACGAGCAGTACTTC. As protein: CASSLRSGRNEQYF.

This clonotype was recorded many times. The chain combines TRBV4-1 with TRBJ2-1; 8 nucleotides align to TRBD1. Germline loops: CDR1 MGHRA, CDR2 YSYEKL. J lost 5 bases, V lost 0 bases, and 9 bases had no gene match. This CDR3 comprises 17 residues. The CDR3 loop reads CASSQDPPGGYNNEQFF. CDR3 DNA: TGCGCCAGCAGCCAAGACCCCCCAGGGGGCTATAACAATGAGCAGTTCTTC.

Comments on this clonotype: The junction differs from germline at one of its ends, possibly a read error. This chain uses TRBV28 with TRBJ1-5; the D gene is possibly TRBD1 (5 bases). This CDR3 contains 13 residues. The germline V gene encodes CDR1 MDHEN and CDR2 SYDVKM. The CDR3, as DNA: TGTGCCACCTCAGGAGGGGCCAATCAACCCCAGCATTTT. The encoded protein is CATSGGANQPQHF.

This chain links TRBV28 with TRBJ1-6, with 7 bases that match TRBD1. Germline V gene data show CDR1 as MDHEN and CDR2 as SYDVKM. There are 19 residues in the CDR3. V lost 2 bases, J lost 0 bases, and 10 bases stayed unmatched. The CDR3 sequence: CASSLLDRRISSYNSPLHF. The DNA of the CDR3 is TGTGCCAGCAGTTTACTGGACAGGCGCATAAGCTCCTATAATTCACCCCTCCACTTT.